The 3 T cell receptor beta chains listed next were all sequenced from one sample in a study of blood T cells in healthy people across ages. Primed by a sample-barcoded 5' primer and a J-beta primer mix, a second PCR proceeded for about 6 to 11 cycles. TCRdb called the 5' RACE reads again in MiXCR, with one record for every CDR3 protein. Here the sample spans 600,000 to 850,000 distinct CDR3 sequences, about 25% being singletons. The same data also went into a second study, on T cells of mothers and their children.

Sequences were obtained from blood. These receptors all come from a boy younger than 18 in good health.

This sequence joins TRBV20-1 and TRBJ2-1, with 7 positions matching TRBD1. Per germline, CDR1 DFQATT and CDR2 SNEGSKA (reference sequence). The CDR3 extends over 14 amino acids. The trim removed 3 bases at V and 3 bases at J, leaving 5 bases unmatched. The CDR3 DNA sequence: TGCAGTGCTAGTGTACAGGGGCACTACAATGAGCAGTTCTTC. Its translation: CSASVQGHYNEQFF.

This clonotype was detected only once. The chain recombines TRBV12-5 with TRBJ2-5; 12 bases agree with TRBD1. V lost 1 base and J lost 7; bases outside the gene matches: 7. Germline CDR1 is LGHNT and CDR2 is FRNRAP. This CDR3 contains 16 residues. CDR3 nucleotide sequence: TGTGCTAGTGGTTTGGGGGGACAGGGGGCGAAAGCGACCCAGTACTTC. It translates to CASGLGGQGAKATQYF.

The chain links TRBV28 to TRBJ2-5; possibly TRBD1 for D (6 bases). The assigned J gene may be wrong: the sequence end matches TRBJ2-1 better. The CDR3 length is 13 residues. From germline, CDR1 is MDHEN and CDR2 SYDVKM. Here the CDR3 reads CASSWGPYNEQFF. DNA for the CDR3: TGTGCCAGCAGCTGGGGGCCGTATAATGAGCAGTTCTTC.